The rows below give T cell receptor beta chains drawn from one sample of a study of shared clonotypes between healthy human individuals. TCRdb keeps only in-frame clones here, not all; method: immunoSEQ multiplex PCR. The sample holds around 2,000,000 clones, about 95% seen once. Material for sequencing was naive CD8+ T cells sorted from blood. These receptors were obtained from a young man in good health. Both conserved end residues are part of each CDR3. Fields, in order: clone size, J gene, V gene, D gene, CDR3 DNA, CDR3 protein. A D gene is named only where the DNA matches it firmly. Not all rows give a size; the values are once, few, many and, for expanded clones, a class.

clone_size: NA; j_call: TRBJ2-7; v_call: TRBV7-9; d_call: NA; cdr3_nt: TGTGCCAGCAGCTTAGTTCCTGGCCACGAGCAGTACTTC; cdr3_aa: CASSLVPGHEQYF
clone_size: NA; j_call: TRBJ2-7; v_call: TRBV4-3; d_call: NA; cdr3_nt: TGCGCCAGCAGCCAAGACACAGGAGTTGTGGAGATGAACCTCTACGAGCAGTACTTC; cdr3_aa: CASSQDTGVVEMNLYEQYF
clone_size: NA; j_call: TRBJ1-2; v_call: TRBV6-1; d_call: TRBD1; cdr3_nt: TGTGCCAGCAGTGAATCGCCAGGGGGCCGCTATGGCTACACCTTC; cdr3_aa: CASSESPGGRYGYTF
clone_size: NA; j_call: TRBJ2-5; v_call: TRBV6-5; d_call: TRBD1; cdr3_nt: TGTGCCAGCAGTCCCGGGACAGGTGAACAAGAGACCCAGTACTTC; cdr3_aa: CASSPGTGEQETQYF
clone_size: NA; j_call: TRBJ1-2; v_call: TRBV2; d_call: NA; cdr3_nt: TGTGCCAGCAGTGAAGGCGGCAGCTATGGCTACACCTTC; cdr3_aa: CASSEGGSYGYTF
clone_size: once; j_call: TRBJ1-1; v_call: TRBV6-6; d_call: NA; cdr3_nt: TGTGCCAGCAAAACGGGGGCCACTGAAGCTTTCTTT; cdr3_aa: CASKTGATEAFF
clone_size: NA; j_call: TRBJ2-1; v_call: TRBV7-9; d_call: TRBD2; cdr3_nt: TGTGCCAGCAAACCGGGACTAGCGCACAATGAGCAGTTCTTC; cdr3_aa: CASKPGLAHNEQFF
clone_size: once; j_call: TRBJ2-7; v_call: TRBV2; d_call: TRBD1; cdr3_nt: TGTGCCAGCAGTGAGGGACAGGGATCGGACGAGCAGTACTTC; cdr3_aa: CASSEGQGSDEQYF
clone_size: NA; j_call: TRBJ2-2; v_call: TRBV13; d_call: TRBD2; cdr3_nt: TGTGCCAGCAGCCTAGGACTAGCGGACACCGGGGAGCTGTTTTTT; cdr3_aa: CASSLGLADTGELFF
clone_size: NA; j_call: TRBJ1-5; v_call: TRBV5-1; d_call: NA; cdr3_nt: TGCGCCAGCAGCTTGGCGCCAGACAATCAGCCCCAGCATTTT; cdr3_aa: CASSLAPDNQPQHF